This T cell receptor beta chain was identified during a study of T cell changes during pregnancy in multiple sclerosis (dated by TCRdb to between 2017 and 2020). Looking at the study overall: Changes in the T cell repertoire over the course of pregnancy were examined in this study in women with multiple sclerosis.

In regard to this clone: No antigen is known for it. No clone much larger than this one lies a single base away; base qualities are absent.

The protocol used for the library was the immunoSEQ multiplex PCR assay. TCRdb retrieved this table from immuneACCESS and kept in-frame rearrangements only. Not all clones are present; in checked studies, unresolved V genes account for under half, and no reason is known for the remainder. The sample table shows some 130,000 clones, and roughly 97% are seen once. The leading ten clones occupy about 0.45% of the sample. From the cysteine up to the phenylalanine, the CDR3 has a length of 14 residues. Only the CDR3 DNA is retained, 42 bases long and in frame from the first base. Trimming leaves V shorter by 6 bases and J shorter by 6 bases, with the junction holding 9 bases beyond the gene matches. According to the germline V gene, CDR1 reads MNHEY and CDR2 reads SVGAGI.

The chain joins TRBV6-5 to TRBJ2-7; a stretch of 9 junction bases matches TRBD2. The sequenced sample was peripheral blood, obtained after pregnancy. This clonotype was sampled from a female donor with multiple sclerosis, enrolled in a pregnancy study. The DNA reads as follows: TGTGCCAGCAGCCCCCCCGGAGCGGGGGGCGAGCAGTACTTC. The translation is CASSPPGAGGEQYF.